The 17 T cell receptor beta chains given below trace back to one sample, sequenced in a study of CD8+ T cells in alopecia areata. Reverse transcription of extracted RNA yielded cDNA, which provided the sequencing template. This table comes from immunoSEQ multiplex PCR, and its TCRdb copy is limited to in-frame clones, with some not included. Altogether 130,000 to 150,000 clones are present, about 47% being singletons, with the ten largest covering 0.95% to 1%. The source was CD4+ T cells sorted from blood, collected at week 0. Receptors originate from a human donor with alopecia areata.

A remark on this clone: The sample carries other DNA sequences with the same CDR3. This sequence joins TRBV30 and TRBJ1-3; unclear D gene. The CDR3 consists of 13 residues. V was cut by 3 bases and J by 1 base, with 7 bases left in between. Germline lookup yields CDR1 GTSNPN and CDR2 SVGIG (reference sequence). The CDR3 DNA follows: TGTGCCTGGAGCTCGATATCTGGAAACACCATATATTTT. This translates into CAWSSISGNTIYF.

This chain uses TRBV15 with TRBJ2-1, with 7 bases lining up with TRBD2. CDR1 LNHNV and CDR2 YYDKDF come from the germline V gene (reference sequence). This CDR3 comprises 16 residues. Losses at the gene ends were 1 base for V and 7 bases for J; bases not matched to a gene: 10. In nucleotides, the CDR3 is TGTGCCACCAGCAGAGGAGGCGGGAGTGATATGAATGAGCAGTTCTTC. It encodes CATSRGGGSDMNEQFF.

The CDR3 nucleotides read TGTGCCTGGAGTGATACCTCTGGAAACACCATATATTTT. As protein: CAWSDTSGNTIYF. The chain combines TRBV30 with TRBJ1-3; D is uncertain. Germline V gene data show CDR1 as GTSNPN and CDR2 as SVGIG (reference sequence). V dropped 1 base and J dropped 0 bases, with 4 bases sitting between them. The CDR3 has 13 amino acids. The full variable domain, in which reference TRBV30 and TRBJ1-3 provide the parts outside the CDR3, is SQTIHQWPATLVQPVGSPLSLECTVEGTSNPNLYWYRQAAGRGLQLLFYSVGIGQISSEVPQNLSASRPQDRQFILSSKKLLLSDSGFYLCAWSDTSGNTIYFGEGSWLTVV.

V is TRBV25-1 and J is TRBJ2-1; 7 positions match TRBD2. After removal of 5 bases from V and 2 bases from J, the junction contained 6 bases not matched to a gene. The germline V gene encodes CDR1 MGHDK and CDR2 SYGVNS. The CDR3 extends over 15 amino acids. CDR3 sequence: CASSTSGTTYNEQFF. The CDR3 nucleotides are TGTGCCAGCAGTACCAGCGGGACCACCTACAATGAGCAGTTCTTC.

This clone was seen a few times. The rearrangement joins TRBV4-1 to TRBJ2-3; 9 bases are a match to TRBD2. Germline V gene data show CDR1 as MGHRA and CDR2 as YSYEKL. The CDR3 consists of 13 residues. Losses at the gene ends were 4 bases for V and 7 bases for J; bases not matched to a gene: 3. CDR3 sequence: CASSRLADYTQYF. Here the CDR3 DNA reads TGCGCCAGCAGCCGACTAGCGGACTATACGCAGTATTTT.

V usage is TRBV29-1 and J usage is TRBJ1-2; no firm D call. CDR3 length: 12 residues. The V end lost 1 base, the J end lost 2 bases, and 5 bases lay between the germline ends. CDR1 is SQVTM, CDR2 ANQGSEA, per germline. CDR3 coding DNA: TGCAGCGTTGAAGCCGGGAACTATGGCTACACCTTC. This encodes CSVEAGNYGYTF.

In nucleotides, the CDR3 is TGTGCCAGCAGTGACAGGGCGCGCCCAGATACGCAGTATTTT. This translates into CASSDRARPDTQYF. V is TRBV2 and J is TRBJ2-3, with D possibly matching TRBD1 (5 bases). Per the germline V gene, CDR1 is SNHLY and CDR2 is FYNNEI. The CDR3 contains 14 residues. V was pared by 3 bases and J by 4 bases, with 11 bases between.

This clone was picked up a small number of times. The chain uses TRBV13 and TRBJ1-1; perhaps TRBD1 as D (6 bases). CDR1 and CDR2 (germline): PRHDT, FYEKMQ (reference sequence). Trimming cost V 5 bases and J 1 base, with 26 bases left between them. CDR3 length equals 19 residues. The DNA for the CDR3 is TGTGCCAGCAGCCCTCGGGGGCTCGGGCGTGGGATAAAGAACACTGAAGCTTTCTTT. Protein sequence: CASSPRGLGRGIKNTEAFF.

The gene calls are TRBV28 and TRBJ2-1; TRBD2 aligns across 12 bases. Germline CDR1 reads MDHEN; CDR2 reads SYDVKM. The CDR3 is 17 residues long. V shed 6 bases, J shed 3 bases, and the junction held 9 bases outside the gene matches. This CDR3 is CASRRLAGAPFYNEQFF. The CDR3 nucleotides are TGTGCCAGCAGGCGACTAGCGGGAGCGCCTTTCTACAATGAGCAGTTCTTC.

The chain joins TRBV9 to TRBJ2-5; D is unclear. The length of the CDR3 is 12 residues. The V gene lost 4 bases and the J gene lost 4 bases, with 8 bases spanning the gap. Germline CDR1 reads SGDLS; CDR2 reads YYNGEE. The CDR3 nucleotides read TGTGCCAGCAGCCGGGTCGGAGAGACCCAGTACTTC. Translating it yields CASSRVGETQYF.

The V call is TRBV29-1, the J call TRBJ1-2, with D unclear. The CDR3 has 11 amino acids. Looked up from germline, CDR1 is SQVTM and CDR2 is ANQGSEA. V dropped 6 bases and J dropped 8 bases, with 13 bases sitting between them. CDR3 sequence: CSVVDGKGYTF. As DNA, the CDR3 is TGCAGCGTCGTTGACGGGAAGGGCTACACCTTC.

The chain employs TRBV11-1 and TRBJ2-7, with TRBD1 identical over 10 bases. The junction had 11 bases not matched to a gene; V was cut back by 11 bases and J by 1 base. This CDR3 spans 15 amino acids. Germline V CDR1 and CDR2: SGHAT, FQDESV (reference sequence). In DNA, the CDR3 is TGTGCCCGCCGCCCGGGACAGGGGCGTTCCTACGAGCAGTACTTC. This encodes CARRPGQGRSYEQYF.

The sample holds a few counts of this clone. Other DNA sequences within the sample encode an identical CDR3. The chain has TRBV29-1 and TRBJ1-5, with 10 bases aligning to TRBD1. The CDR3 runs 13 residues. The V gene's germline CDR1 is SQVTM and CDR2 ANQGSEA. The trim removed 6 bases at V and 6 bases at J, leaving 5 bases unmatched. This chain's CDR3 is CSVETGGGQPQHF. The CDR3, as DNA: TGCAGCGTCGAGACAGGGGGCGGTCAGCCCCAGCATTTT.

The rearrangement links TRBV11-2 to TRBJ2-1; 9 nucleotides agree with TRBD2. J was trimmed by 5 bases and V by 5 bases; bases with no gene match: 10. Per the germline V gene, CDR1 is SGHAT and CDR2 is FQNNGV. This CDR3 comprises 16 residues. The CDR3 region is CASSPNGAGGDNEQFF. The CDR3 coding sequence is TGTGCCAGCAGCCCTAACGGGGCGGGAGGGGACAATGAGCAGTTCTTC. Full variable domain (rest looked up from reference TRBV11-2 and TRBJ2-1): EAGVAQSPRYKIIEKRQSVAFWCNPISGHATLYWYQQILGQGPKLLIQFQNNGVVDDSQLPKDRFSAERLKGVDSTLKIQPAKLEDSAVYLCASSPNGAGGDNEQFFGPGTRLTVL.

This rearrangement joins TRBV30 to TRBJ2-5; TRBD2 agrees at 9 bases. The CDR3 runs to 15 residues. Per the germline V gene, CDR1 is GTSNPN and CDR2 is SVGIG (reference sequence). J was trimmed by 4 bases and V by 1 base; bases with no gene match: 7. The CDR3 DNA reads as TGTGCCTGGAGTGGGCTAGCGGGAATCTCAGAGACCCAGTACTTC. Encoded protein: CAWSGLAGISETQYF.

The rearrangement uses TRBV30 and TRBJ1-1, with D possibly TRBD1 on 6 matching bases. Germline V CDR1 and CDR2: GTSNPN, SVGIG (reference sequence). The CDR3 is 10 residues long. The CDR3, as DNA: TGTGCTTGGGGGCACCCAGCAGCTTTCTTT. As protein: CAWGHPAAFF.

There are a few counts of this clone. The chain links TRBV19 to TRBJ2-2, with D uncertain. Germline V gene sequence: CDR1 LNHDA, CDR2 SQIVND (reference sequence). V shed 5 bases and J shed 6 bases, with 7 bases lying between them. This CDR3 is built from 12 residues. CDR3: CASSYPPGELFF. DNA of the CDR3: TGTGCCAGTAGTTACCCCCCCGGGGAGCTGTTTTTT.